The 17 T cell receptor beta chains below all came from one sample that was sequenced in a study of shared clonotypes between healthy human individuals. Measured with immunoSEQ multiplex PCR; TCRdb has only the in-frame clones, and not every one. The sample includes 800,000 to 1,200,000 clones, 75% to 85% of them seen just once. Input material: memory CD4+ T cells from PBMCs. The subset here: CD45RA-negative fraction. The receptors were sampled from a man aged 18 to 29 in good health. Some clones in this sample may be carry-over from other donors' samples.

The V and J genes are TRBV9 and TRBJ1-1; D ambiguous. Deletions cut 4 bases from V and 2 bases from J, with 15 bases between. Looked up from germline, CDR1 is SGDLS and CDR2 is YYNGEE. There are 15 residues in the CDR3. CDR3 loop: CASSPNPVGNTEAFF. The DNA for the CDR3 is TGTGCCAGCAGCCCCAACCCGGTGGGTAACACTGAAGCTTTCTTT.

This chain connects TRBV4-2 to TRBJ1-1; no definite D call. Trimming took off 5 bases at V and 4 bases at J, with 14 bases between the two ends. Germline V CDR1 and CDR2: LGHNA, YNFKEQ. The CDR3 covers 14 residues. The CDR3: CASSLKGTGTEAFF. The CDR3 DNA follows: TGTGCCAGCAGCTTGAAGGGTACTGGCACTGAAGCTTTCTTT.

Notes on this clone: Within the sample, other DNA sequences also encode this same CDR3. The rearrangement uses TRBV5-1 and TRBJ1-5; D not certain. The germline gives CDR1 SGHRS, CDR2 YFSETQ. Trimming pared 1 base from V and 7 bases from J, leaving 9 bases between. The CDR3 runs 13 residues. The CDR3 region is CASSLSGNQPQHF. CDR3 nucleotides: TGCGCCAGCAGCTTGTCGGGGAACCAGCCCCAGCATTTT. Together with reference TRBV5-1 and TRBJ1-5, the CDR3 gives the full variable domain: KAGVTQTPRYLIKTRGQQVTLSCSPISGHRSVSWYQQTPGQGLQFLFEYFSETQRNKGNFPGRFSGRQFSNSRSEMNVSTLELGDSALYLCASSLSGNQPQHFGDGTRLSIL.

The chain links TRBV7-9 to TRBJ1-1; 10 bases line up with TRBD1. Losses at the gene ends were 5 bases for V and 4 bases for J; bases not matched to a gene: 7. This CDR3 spans 15 amino acids. Germline V gene sequence: CDR1 SEHNR, CDR2 FQNEAQ (reference sequence). CDR3 residues: CASSRTGGISTEAFF. Here the CDR3 DNA reads TGTGCCAGCAGCCGGACAGGGGGTATCAGCACTGAAGCTTTCTTT.

A word on this clone: The junction differs from germline at one of its ends, possibly a read error. V and J are TRBV30 and TRBJ2-7; D is unclear. Germline V gives CDR1 GTSNPN, CDR2 SVGIG (reference sequence). The length of the CDR3 is 11 residues. The CDR3: CAWTLGGQVRF. The CDR3 DNA is TGTGCCTGGACACTCGGTGGGCAGGTGAGATTC.

Only one count was recorded for this clone. The chain employs TRBV9 and TRBJ2-1; a possible D gene is TRBD2 (6 bases). The germline V gene encodes CDR1 SGDLS and CDR2 YYNGEE. CDR3 length: 15 amino acids. V shed 2 bases and J shed 5 bases, with 14 bases lying between them. Here the CDR3 reads CASSVYGSSHNEQFF. The CDR3 DNA reads as TGTGCCAGCAGCGTTTACGGGAGTTCCCACAATGAGCAGTTCTTC. Filled out from reference TRBV9 and TRBJ2-1, the complete variable domain reads DSGVTQTPKHLITATGQRVTLRCSPRSGDLSVYWYQQSLDQGLQFLIQYYNGEERAKGNILERFSAQQFPDLHSELNLSSLELGDSALYFCASSVYGSSHNEQFFGPGTRLTVL.

The J gene is TRBJ2-7, the V gene TRBV11-2, with D tentatively TRBD1 (6 bases). The CDR3 spans 14 residues. Germline-derived CDR1 and CDR2 are SGHAT and FQNNGV. V dropped 5 bases and J dropped 5 bases, with 16 bases sitting between them. The CDR3 nucleotides read TGTGCCAGCAGCCGAGGATTGGGACAAGACGAGCAGTACTTC. Its protein is CASSRGLGQDEQYF.

This clone turned up a few times. The rearrangement links TRBV2 to TRBJ2-3; D not certain. CDR1 is SNHLY, CDR2 FYNNEI, per germline. This CDR3 comprises 14 residues. The ends were cut back, 5 bases at V and 4 bases at J, with 13 bases in the middle. The CDR3 nucleotides read TGTGCCAGCAGTCCTACCCCTAGGGCAGATACGCAGTATTTT. As protein: CASSPTPRADTQYF.

DNA of the CDR3: TGTGCCAGCAGCACAGGGGTGACTGAAGCTTTCTTT. The encoded protein is CASSTGVTEAFF. The gene calls are TRBV7-9 and TRBJ1-1, with 7 bases matching TRBD1. The CDR3 is 12 residues long. V gave up 5 bases and J gave up 5 bases; unmatched junction bases: 2. Germline CDR1 and CDR2: SEHNR and FQNEAQ (reference sequence).

The CDR3 DNA reads as TGTGCCAGCAGTTACACACAGGGGGCATCCTACGAGCAGTACTTC. Its protein is CASSYTQGASYEQYF. The chain combines TRBV6-6 with TRBJ2-7; 9 positions match TRBD1. V lost 2 bases to trimming and J lost 1 base; unmatched junction nucleotides: 3. This CDR3 is 15 amino acids long. The V gene's germline CDR1 is MNHNY and CDR2 SVGAGI (reference sequence).

Only a few counts were recorded for this clone. The chain couples TRBV28 to TRBJ1-3; unclear D gene. CDR3 length: 13 residues. Trimming removed 6 bases at V and 5 bases at J, with 11 bases between. Germline assignment: CDR1 MDHEN and CDR2 SYDVKM. CDR3 bases: TGTGCCAGCAGCCCTTTATCCCGAAACACCATATATTTT. Translation gives CASSPLSRNTIYF.

The V gene is TRBV5-1, the J gene TRBJ1-2, with D hard to call. V lost 1 base and J 4 bases, leaving 11 bases between the germline ends. The CDR3 length is 14 residues. Germline CDR1 SGHRS, CDR2 YFSETQ. CDR3 DNA: TGCGCCAGCAGCTTGAGGACTCGCAGCTATGGCTACACCTTC. Its protein is CASSLRTRSYGYTF.

About this clone itself: This same CDR3 is encoded by further DNA sequences in the sample. CDR3 residues: CASSEAETQYF. CDR3 DNA sequence: TGTGCCAGCAGTGAAGCGGAGACCCAGTACTTC. The gene calls are TRBV2 and TRBJ2-5, with no clear D. Germline CDR1 reads SNHLY; CDR2 reads FYNNEI. Between the trimmed V and J ends, which lost 0 bases and 5 bases, there was a span of 1 base. CDR3 size: 11 residues.

Details on this clone: Other nucleotide sequences from this sample produce the same CDR3. V gene TRBV5-4 combines with J gene TRBJ2-5, with 10 positions matching TRBD2. The CDR3 has 15 amino acids. V trimming: 1 base; J trimming: 5 bases; junction bases outside the gene matches: 5. CDR1 is SGHNT, CDR2 YYREEE, per germline (reference sequence). The CDR3 reads CASSLRLAGGETQYF. The CDR3 bases are TGTGCCAGCAGCTTGCGACTAGCGGGCGGGGAGACCCAGTACTTC.

The chain uses TRBV11-2 and TRBJ2-1; D is perhaps TRBD1 or TRBD2 (5 bases each). V was pared by 4 bases and J by 4 bases, with 14 bases between. Germline CDR1 SGHAT, CDR2 FQNNGV. The CDR3 is made up of 15 amino acids. The chain's CDR3 is CASSWGSAVYNEQFF. The CDR3 DNA sequence: TGTGCCAGCAGCTGGGGGTCGGCCGTTTACAATGAGCAGTTCTTC.

The chain uses TRBV29-1 and TRBJ2-7, with TRBD2 matching over 10 bases. The V gene's germline CDR1 is SQVTM and CDR2 ANQGSEA. Trimming removed 1 base from V and 9 bases from J; junction bases left unmatched: 6. The CDR3 loop spans 13 amino acids. In nucleotides, the CDR3 is TGCAGCGTTGAAGCAGCGGGAGGGCCAGTGCAGTACTTC. Encoded protein: CSVEAAGGPVQYF.

To note about this clone: The same CDR3 also results from other DNA sequences found in this sample. The V and J genes are TRBV2 and TRBJ2-7; no reliable D call. Germline V lookup: CDR1 SNHLY, CDR2 FYNNEI. Trimming removed 6 bases from V and 4 bases from J, with 10 bases in between. This CDR3 has 12 amino acids. The CDR3: CASSETSYEQYF. The DNA of the CDR3 is TGTGCCAGCAGCGAAACAAGTTACGAGCAGTACTTC.